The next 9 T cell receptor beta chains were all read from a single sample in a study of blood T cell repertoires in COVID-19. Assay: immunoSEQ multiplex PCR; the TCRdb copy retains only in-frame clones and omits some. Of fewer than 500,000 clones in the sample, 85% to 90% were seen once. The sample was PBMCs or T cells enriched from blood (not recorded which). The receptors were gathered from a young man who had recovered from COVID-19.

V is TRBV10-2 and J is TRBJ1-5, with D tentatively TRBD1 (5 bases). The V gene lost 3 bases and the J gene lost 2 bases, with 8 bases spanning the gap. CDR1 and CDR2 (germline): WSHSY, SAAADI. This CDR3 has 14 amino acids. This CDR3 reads CASSDLTGNQPQHF. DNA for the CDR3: TGCGCCAGCAGTGATTTGACAGGCAATCAGCCCCAGCATTTT.

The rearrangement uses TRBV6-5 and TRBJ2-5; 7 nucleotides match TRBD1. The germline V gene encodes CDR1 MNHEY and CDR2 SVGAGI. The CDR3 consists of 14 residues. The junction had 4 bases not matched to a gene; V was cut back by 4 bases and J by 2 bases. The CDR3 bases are TGTGCCAGCAGTTTCAACAGGGGACAAGAGACCCAGTACTTC. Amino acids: CASSFNRGQETQYF.

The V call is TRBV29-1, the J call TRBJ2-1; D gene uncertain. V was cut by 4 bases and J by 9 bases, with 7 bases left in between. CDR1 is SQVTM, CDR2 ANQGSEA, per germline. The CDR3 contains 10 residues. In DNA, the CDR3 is TGCAGCGTTGGGTTTAGTGAGCAGTTCTTC. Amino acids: CSVGFSEQFF.

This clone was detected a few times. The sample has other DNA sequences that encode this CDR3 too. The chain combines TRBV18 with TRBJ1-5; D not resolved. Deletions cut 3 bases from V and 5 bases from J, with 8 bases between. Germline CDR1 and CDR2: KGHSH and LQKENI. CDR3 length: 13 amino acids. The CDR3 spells CASSPGTDQPQHF. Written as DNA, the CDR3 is TGTGCCAGCTCACCGGGCACTGATCAGCCCCAGCATTTT.

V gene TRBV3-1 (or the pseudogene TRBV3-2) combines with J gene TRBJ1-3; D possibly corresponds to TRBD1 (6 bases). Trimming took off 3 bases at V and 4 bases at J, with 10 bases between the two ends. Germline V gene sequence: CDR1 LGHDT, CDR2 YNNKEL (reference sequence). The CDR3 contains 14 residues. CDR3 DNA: TGTGCCAGCAGCCATGGACAGCCGGGAAACACCATATATTTT. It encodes CASSHGQPGNTIYF.

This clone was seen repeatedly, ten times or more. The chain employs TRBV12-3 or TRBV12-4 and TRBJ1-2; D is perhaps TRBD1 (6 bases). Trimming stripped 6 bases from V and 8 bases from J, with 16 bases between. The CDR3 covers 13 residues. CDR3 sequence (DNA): TGTGCCAGCAGCCTTGACAGGAAGGGAGGCTACACCTTC. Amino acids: CASSLDRKGGYTF.

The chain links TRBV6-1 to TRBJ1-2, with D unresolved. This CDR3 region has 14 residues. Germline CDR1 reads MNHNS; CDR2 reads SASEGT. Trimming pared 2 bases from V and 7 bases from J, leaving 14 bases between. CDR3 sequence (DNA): TGTGCCAGCAGTGAAAAATCCGGAGGTTTTGGCTACACCTTC. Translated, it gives CASSEKSGGFGYTF.

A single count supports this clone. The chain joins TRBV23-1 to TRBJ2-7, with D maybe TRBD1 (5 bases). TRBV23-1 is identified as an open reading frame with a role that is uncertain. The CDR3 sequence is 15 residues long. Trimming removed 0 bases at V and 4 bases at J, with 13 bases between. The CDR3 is CASSQSGRATYEQYF. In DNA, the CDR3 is TGCGCCAGCAGTCAATCGGGCAGGGCGACATACGAGCAGTACTTC.

CDR3 nucleotide sequence: TGTGCCAGCAGCCAAGATGCTAGCGGGGGATACAATGAGCAGTTCTTC. It codes for CASSQDASGGYNEQFF. This chain uses TRBV3-1 (or the pseudogene TRBV3-2) with TRBJ2-1; TRBD2 aligns across 10 bases. Germline V gene lookup returns CDR1 LGHDT and CDR2 YNNKEL (reference sequence). CDR3 length equals 16 residues. Germline trimming cut 0 bases from V and 4 bases from J; bases unmatched to any gene: 3.